Listed below are T cell receptor beta chains from one sample, sequenced in a study of tumor-infiltrating lymphocytes in primary liver carcinoma. TCRdb re-analysed the multiplex PCR reads in MiXCR, keeping a single row per CDR3 protein. Here the sample spans approximately 92,000 distinct CDR3 sequences, around two thirds being singletons. Sequences were obtained from liver tumor tissue from sampling region 5. The receptors come from a woman aged 55-69 years with primary liver carcinoma and hepatitis B virus infection. The CDR3 runs from the conserved cysteine through the conserved F or W. D genes are given only for firm matches. Some rows have no size entry. The others give once, few or many, or a class for an expanded clone.

length,size,V,J,D,CDR3,DNA
14,.,TRBV11-2,TRBJ2-3,.,CASSLSSNTDTKYF,TGTGCCAGCAGCTTAAGCTCTAACACAGATACGAAGTATTTT
15,once,TRBV19,TRBJ2-5,.,CASRRGPARQETQYF,TGTGCCAGTAGACGAGGCCCGGCACGACAAGAGACCCAGTACTTC
16,.,TRBV11-1,TRBJ2-5,.,CASSLVGGGHQETQYF,TGTGCTAGCAGCTTAGTGGGTGGAGGACACCAAGAGACCCAGTACTTC
14,.,TRBV6-1,TRBJ2-3,.,CASRESSGADAQYF,TGTGCCAGCAGGGAGTCGTCTGGGGCAGATGCGCAGTATTTT
15,.,TRBV29-1,TRBJ2-5,TRBD1,CSIERATGEQETQYF,TGCAGCATTGAAAGGGCTACAGGGGAACAGGAGACCCAGTACTTC
12,many,TRBV7-9,TRBJ1-1,.,CASSLLGTEAFF,TGTGCCAGCAGCTTATTAGGCACTGAAGCTTTCTTT
15,many,TRBV5-6,TRBJ2-1,.,CASSRLRSSYNEQFF,TGTGCCAGCAGCCGCCTACGGAGCTCCTACAATGAGCAGTTCTTC
15,many,TRBV6-5,TRBJ2-1,TRBD2,CASTEAGSSYNEQFF,TGTGCCAGCACCGAAGCGGGAAGCTCCTACAATGAGCAGTTCTTC
14,.,TRBV12-3/TRBV12-4,TRBJ2-1,TRBD2,CVSSSPGRENEQFF,TGTGTCAGCAGTTCCCCTGGGAGGGAGAATGAGCAGTTCTTC
16,.,TRBV6-1,TRBJ2-4,.,CASTRGGVLAKNIQYF,TGTGCCAGCACCAGAGGGGGGGTGCTAGCCAAAAACATTCAGTACTTC
13,many,TRBV16,TRBJ1-2,.,CASSPRHREGYTF,TGTGCCAGCAGCCCTCGGCACAGGGAGGGCTACACCTTC
15,.,TRBV7-3,TRBJ2-7,.,CASNLSSGAVYEQYF,TGCGCCAGCAACTTATCTTCGGGAGCGGTCTACGAGCAGTACTTC
19,.,TRBV29-1,TRBJ2-6,TRBD1,CSIEASPGTGDTGANVLTF,TGCAGCATTGAAGCCTCTCCCGGGACAGGGGATACTGGGGCCAACGTCCTGACTTTC
17,many,TRBV6-5,TRBJ2-7,TRBD1,CASSYSKRDRGSYEQYF,TGTGCCAGCAGTTACTCTAAGCGGGACAGGGGCTCCTACGAGCAGTACTTC
12,.,TRBV7-2,TRBJ2-1,.,CASSFTYNEQFF,TGTGCCAGCAGCTTCACGTACAATGAGCAGTTCTTC
14,.,TRBV11-1,TRBJ2-7,.,CASSLRGASYEQHF,TGTGCCAGCAGCTTAAGGGGGGCCTCTTACGAGCAGCACTTC
15,.,TRBV11-2,TRBJ2-7,TRBD2,CTSSRCAGGGYEQYF,TGTACCAGCAGCCGCTGTGCGGGGGGTGGTTACGAGCAGTACTTC
17,.,TRBV11-1,TRBJ2-2,.,CASRNACKKDSTGELFF,TGTGCCAGCAGGAACGCTTGTAAAAAGGACTCCACCGGGGAGCTGTTTTTT
10,.,TRBV29-1,TRBJ1-1,TRBD1,CDGGQEEAFF,TGCGACGGAGGACAGGAGGAAGCTTTCTTT
17,many,TRBV7-9,TRBJ2-3,TRBD2,CASSPLDGGTSTDTQYF,TGTGCCAGCAGCCCTCTCGACGGGGGGACTAGCACAGATACGCAGTATTTT
13,.,TRBV11-3,TRBJ1-1,.,CASSSRQRQEAFF,TGTGCCAGCAGCTCGCGACAGAGGCAAGAAGCTTTCTTT
14,.,TRBV20-1,TRBJ2-1,.,CSASLIRDLNEQFF,TGCAGTGCTAGCCTGATCCGGGACCTCAATGAGCAGTTCTTC
13,.,TRBV20-1,TRBJ1-2,.,CSANIPLRDGYTF,TGCAGTGCCAACATACCCCTAAGGGATGGCTACACCTTC
12,.,TRBV10-2,TRBJ2-2,.,CGSTVETRELFF,TGCGGCAGCACAGTAGAGACCAGGGAGCTGTTTTTT
16,.,TRBV11-2,TRBJ1-3,TRBD1,CVISNDRATPGNTIYF,TGTGTCATCAGCAACGACAGGGCAACCCCTGGAAACACCATATATTTT
17,.,TRBV6-5,TRBJ2-3,TRBD1,CASKPSPGRGRHQPQYF,TGTGCCAGCAAGCCCTCCCCCGGCAGGGGGCGGCATCAGCCCCAGTATTTT
14,.,TRBV5-1,TRBJ1-1,.,CASSLDGADTEAVF,TGCGCCAGCAGCTTGGACGGGGCGGACACTGAAGCTGTCTTT
12,many,TRBV6-2/TRBV6-3,TRBJ1-5,.,CASSYTHQPQHF,TGTGCCAGCAGTTACACGCATCAGCCCCAGCATTTT
16,.,TRBV28,TRBJ2-3,TRBD2,CASSLFVAGEGPTQYF,TGTGCCAGCAGTTTATTCGTAGCGGGAGAGGGCCCAACGCAGTATTTT
15,.,TRBV6-5,TRBJ2-7,.,CVSSPGQPAYNEQYF,TGTGTCAGCAGTCCCGGACAGCCGGCCTACAATGAGCAGTACTTC
11,.,TRBV6-1,TRBJ1-2,.,CASRANNGYTF,TGTGCCAGTAGAGCCAACAATGGCTACACCTTC
13,.,TRBV6-5,TRBJ2-7,.,CASSFGQSGEQYF,TGTGCCAGCAGTTTTGGACAATCGGGGGAGCAGTACTTC
16,.,TRBV28,TRBJ1-5,.,CATVKVGQRRNQPQHF,TGTGCCACAGTCAAGGTTGGGCAGAGGCGGAATCAACCCCAGCATTTT
15,.,TRBV7-9,TRBJ2-7,TRBD2,CASSRREGTYEEQYF,TGTGCCAGCAGCCGGCGGGAGGGTACCTACGAAGAGCAGTACTTC
15,many,TRBV7-8,TRBJ2-5,.,CASSLAGAGQETQYF,TGTGCCAGCAGCTTAGCGGGGGCGGGCCAAGAGACCCAGTACTTC
15,.,TRBV12-3/TRBV12-4,TRBJ2-1,.,CASKVDSGHYNEQLF,TGTGCCAGCAAGGTGGATAGCGGACACTACAATGAGCAGCTCTTC
15,.,TRBV28,TRBJ2-5,TRBD1,CASTLRGPGLETQYF,TGTGCCAGCACCTTAAGGGGGCCCGGGTTGGAGACCCAGTACTTC